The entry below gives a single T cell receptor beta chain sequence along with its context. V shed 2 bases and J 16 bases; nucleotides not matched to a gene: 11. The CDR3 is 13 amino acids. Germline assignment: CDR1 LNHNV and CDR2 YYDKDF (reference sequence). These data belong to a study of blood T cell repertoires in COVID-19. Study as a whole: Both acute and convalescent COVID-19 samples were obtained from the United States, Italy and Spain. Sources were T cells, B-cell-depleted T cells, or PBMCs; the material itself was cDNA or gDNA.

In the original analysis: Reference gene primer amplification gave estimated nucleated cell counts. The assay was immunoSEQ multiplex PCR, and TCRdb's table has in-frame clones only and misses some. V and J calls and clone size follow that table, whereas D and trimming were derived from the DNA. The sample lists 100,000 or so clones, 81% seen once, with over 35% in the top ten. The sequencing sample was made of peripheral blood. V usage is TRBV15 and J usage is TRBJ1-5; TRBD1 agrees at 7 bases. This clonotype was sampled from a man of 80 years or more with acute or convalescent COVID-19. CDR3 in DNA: TGTGCCACCAGCAGATCCCCGACAGGGAGTAAACATTTT. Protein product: CATSRSPTGSKHF. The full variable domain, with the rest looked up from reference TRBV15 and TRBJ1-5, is DAMVIQNPRYQVTQFGKPVTLSCSQTLNHNVMYWYQQKSSQAPKLLFHYYDKDFNNEADTPDNFQSRRPNTSFCFLDIRSPGLGDTAMYLCATSRSPTGSKHFGDGTRLSIL.